This TCR beta chain stems from a study of Japanese encephalitis immunity and Zika vaccine responses (dated by TCRdb to about 2021). Background on the whole study: The included participants were given three 5.0 ug doses of alum-adjuvanted ZPIV at weeks 0, 4 and 28. Eleven to twelve participants were given two doses of JEV vaccine (IXIARO) 28 days apart, two to three months before the first ZPIV dose. Before ZPIV, over eleven participants got a single dose of YFV vaccine (YF-VAX), while eight or nine participants were flavivirus-naive. Roughly 6 representative participants per pre-vaccination group were picked for TCR sequencing, using samples from week 52 and from week 0, the point after pre-vaccination but before ZPIV. TCR repertoires from a few flavivirus-naive individuals were additionally analyzed at weeks 2, 6 and 52 after the start of ZPIV vaccination. Stimulations used ZIKV structural-protein peptide pools split into flavivirus-conserved and non-conserved sets, or JEV or YFV peptides matching the pre-vaccination. The ZIKV peptides, 15-mers that overlapped by 11 residues, were chosen for containing NetMHCpan/NetMHCII-predicted epitopes with affinity below 50 nM. The study tested whether prior Japanese encephalitis virus (JEV) or yellow fever virus (YFV) vaccination shaped CD4 T cell responses to the Zika vaccine.

Taking its sample share into account, this clonotype is medium-sized (0.01 to 0.1%). Base qualities are not at hand, and no much larger clone is one base apart. The library was obtained by 5' RACE. Before sequencing, the TCRbeta libraries were pooled in amounts proportional to the number of cells sorted for each library. RNAzol RT was used to extract total RNA from the sorted cells, and cDNA was then synthesized using an oligo(dT) primer together with a template-switching oligo. The TCRbeta V-CDR3-J region was PCR-amplified with Kapa HiFi using a SMARTer oligo primer and a TCRbeta constant-region primer. A second PCR added Illumina adaptors and sample-specific index barcodes, with HighPrep bead cleanup and Bioanalyzer confirmation of a roughly 650 bp band. Sequencing of the libraries was done on an Illumina MiSeq using 2x151 bp paired-end reads. In the paper's pipeline: An in-house Java program demultiplexed the reads, while MiXCR assigned TCRbeta annotations and counted clonotypes. Repertoire overlap was assessed with Morisita-Horn indices from the R package vegan, and UPGMA clustering and Circos plots of recurring clonotypes were generated. Shannon diversity and richness were normalized to the maximum possible value based on input cell numbers, so that values between 0 and 1 were obtained. CDR3beta sequences were aligned with MUSCLE, distances were computed with SeqinR, and multidimensional scaling was plotted in R. In-frame beta chains were kept once TCRdb had trimmed the public reads at Q25 with fastp and called clones with MiXCR. Each entry merges the rows of one CDR3 protein and shows their most common DNA and genes. These V and J calls rely on TCRdb rather than the paper's analysis. In this sample the table shows approximately 300 distinct CDR3 sequences, about 2% of which occur a single time. The biggest ten clones account for roughly 31% of the sample.

Results the study describes overall, beyond this receptor: Rather than the whole vaccinated cohort, the analysis covered just a subset of trial participants, namely those who received three doses and had adequate samples. Samples clustered by participant with no similarity between individuals, suggesting no public TCRs were detected. After ZPIV, a significant decrease in repertoire richness of CD4 T cells responding to conserved ZIKV epitopes was observed in JEV-pre-vaccinated donors. JEV-pre-vaccinated donors showed higher repertoire similarity across time-points and stimulations than YFV-pre-vaccinated donors, indicating more clonotypes common to ZIKV and JEV stimulation. Because there were not enough samples, the peptide pools could not be deconvoluted, which meant the specific peptides behind the cross-reactive responses went unidentified. Only a few individuals showed CD8 T cell responses to ZIKV peptide pools, and those responses were very low in magnitude.

PBMCs were labeled with CellTrace CFSE and cultured for 5 to 6 days in RPMI with 8% human serum plus peptide pools at 0.9 to 1 ug/mL each. Unfixed proliferating CD4 T cells were sorted on a BD FACSAria as live CD56-CD19-CD16-CD3+CD4+ CFSE-low cells. Enrolled adults were healthy and were found to be seronegative for ZIKV, JEV, YFV, DENV and WNV by microneutralization screening. Samples were obtained from a phase 1, double-blinded, randomized, placebo-controlled trial of an alum-adjuvanted Zika purified-inactivated virus (ZPIV) vaccine. Peripheral blood mononuclear cells were isolated using a standard procedure and kept frozen in liquid nitrogen until needed. Sequencing used antigen-activated CD4+ T cells from blood, cultured, obtained during a Zika inactivated vaccine study. The receptor was isolated from an adult man who received an inactivated Zika virus vaccine.

This receptor has the CDR3 CATSGSGLRYNEQFF. In nucleotide form, the sequence is TGTGCCACCAGTGGGTCAGGGTTGAGGTACAATGAGCAGTTCTTC. The receptor chain draws on TRBV24-1 and TRBJ2-1, and perhaps TRBD1 as D gene, on 5 matching bases. Trimming removed 5 bases from V and 4 bases from J, leaving 14 bases between the germline ends. Reading from cysteine to phenylalanine, the CDR3 counts 15 amino acids. Only the CDR3 portion is preserved as DNA: 45 bases, with reading frame beginning at the first base. From the germline V gene, CDR1 is KGHDR and CDR2 is SFDVKD.